What follows is one T cell receptor beta chain and its context. CDR3 length: 14 residues. The germline V and J ends were trimmed by 4 bases and 2 bases, with 12 bases remaining between them. Germline V lookup: CDR1 SGHKS, CDR2 YYEKEE (reference sequence). This record comes from a study of TIL therapy for anti-PD-1-resistant metastatic lung cancer. Sequencing used immunoSEQ v3. Some clones are missing from TCRdb's copy, which holds only in-frame ones; the method was immunoSEQ multiplex PCR. Among more than 20,000 clones listed, roughly two thirds were seen once. As to time point: pre-treatment sample, taken before nivolumab and TIL therapy. Tumor tissue came from excised metastases, mostly pleural nodules or supraclavicular lymph nodes.

The V gene is TRBV5-5, the J gene TRBJ1-2; tentatively, D is TRBD1 (5 bases). The material sequenced was tumor tissue, taken at baseline. The receptor was isolated from a person aged 25-85 years with non-small cell lung cancer. The CDR3 DNA sequence: TGTGCCAGCAGCCCCGGTGGGGCGAACTATGGCTACACCTTC. This codes for CASSPGGANYGYTF.